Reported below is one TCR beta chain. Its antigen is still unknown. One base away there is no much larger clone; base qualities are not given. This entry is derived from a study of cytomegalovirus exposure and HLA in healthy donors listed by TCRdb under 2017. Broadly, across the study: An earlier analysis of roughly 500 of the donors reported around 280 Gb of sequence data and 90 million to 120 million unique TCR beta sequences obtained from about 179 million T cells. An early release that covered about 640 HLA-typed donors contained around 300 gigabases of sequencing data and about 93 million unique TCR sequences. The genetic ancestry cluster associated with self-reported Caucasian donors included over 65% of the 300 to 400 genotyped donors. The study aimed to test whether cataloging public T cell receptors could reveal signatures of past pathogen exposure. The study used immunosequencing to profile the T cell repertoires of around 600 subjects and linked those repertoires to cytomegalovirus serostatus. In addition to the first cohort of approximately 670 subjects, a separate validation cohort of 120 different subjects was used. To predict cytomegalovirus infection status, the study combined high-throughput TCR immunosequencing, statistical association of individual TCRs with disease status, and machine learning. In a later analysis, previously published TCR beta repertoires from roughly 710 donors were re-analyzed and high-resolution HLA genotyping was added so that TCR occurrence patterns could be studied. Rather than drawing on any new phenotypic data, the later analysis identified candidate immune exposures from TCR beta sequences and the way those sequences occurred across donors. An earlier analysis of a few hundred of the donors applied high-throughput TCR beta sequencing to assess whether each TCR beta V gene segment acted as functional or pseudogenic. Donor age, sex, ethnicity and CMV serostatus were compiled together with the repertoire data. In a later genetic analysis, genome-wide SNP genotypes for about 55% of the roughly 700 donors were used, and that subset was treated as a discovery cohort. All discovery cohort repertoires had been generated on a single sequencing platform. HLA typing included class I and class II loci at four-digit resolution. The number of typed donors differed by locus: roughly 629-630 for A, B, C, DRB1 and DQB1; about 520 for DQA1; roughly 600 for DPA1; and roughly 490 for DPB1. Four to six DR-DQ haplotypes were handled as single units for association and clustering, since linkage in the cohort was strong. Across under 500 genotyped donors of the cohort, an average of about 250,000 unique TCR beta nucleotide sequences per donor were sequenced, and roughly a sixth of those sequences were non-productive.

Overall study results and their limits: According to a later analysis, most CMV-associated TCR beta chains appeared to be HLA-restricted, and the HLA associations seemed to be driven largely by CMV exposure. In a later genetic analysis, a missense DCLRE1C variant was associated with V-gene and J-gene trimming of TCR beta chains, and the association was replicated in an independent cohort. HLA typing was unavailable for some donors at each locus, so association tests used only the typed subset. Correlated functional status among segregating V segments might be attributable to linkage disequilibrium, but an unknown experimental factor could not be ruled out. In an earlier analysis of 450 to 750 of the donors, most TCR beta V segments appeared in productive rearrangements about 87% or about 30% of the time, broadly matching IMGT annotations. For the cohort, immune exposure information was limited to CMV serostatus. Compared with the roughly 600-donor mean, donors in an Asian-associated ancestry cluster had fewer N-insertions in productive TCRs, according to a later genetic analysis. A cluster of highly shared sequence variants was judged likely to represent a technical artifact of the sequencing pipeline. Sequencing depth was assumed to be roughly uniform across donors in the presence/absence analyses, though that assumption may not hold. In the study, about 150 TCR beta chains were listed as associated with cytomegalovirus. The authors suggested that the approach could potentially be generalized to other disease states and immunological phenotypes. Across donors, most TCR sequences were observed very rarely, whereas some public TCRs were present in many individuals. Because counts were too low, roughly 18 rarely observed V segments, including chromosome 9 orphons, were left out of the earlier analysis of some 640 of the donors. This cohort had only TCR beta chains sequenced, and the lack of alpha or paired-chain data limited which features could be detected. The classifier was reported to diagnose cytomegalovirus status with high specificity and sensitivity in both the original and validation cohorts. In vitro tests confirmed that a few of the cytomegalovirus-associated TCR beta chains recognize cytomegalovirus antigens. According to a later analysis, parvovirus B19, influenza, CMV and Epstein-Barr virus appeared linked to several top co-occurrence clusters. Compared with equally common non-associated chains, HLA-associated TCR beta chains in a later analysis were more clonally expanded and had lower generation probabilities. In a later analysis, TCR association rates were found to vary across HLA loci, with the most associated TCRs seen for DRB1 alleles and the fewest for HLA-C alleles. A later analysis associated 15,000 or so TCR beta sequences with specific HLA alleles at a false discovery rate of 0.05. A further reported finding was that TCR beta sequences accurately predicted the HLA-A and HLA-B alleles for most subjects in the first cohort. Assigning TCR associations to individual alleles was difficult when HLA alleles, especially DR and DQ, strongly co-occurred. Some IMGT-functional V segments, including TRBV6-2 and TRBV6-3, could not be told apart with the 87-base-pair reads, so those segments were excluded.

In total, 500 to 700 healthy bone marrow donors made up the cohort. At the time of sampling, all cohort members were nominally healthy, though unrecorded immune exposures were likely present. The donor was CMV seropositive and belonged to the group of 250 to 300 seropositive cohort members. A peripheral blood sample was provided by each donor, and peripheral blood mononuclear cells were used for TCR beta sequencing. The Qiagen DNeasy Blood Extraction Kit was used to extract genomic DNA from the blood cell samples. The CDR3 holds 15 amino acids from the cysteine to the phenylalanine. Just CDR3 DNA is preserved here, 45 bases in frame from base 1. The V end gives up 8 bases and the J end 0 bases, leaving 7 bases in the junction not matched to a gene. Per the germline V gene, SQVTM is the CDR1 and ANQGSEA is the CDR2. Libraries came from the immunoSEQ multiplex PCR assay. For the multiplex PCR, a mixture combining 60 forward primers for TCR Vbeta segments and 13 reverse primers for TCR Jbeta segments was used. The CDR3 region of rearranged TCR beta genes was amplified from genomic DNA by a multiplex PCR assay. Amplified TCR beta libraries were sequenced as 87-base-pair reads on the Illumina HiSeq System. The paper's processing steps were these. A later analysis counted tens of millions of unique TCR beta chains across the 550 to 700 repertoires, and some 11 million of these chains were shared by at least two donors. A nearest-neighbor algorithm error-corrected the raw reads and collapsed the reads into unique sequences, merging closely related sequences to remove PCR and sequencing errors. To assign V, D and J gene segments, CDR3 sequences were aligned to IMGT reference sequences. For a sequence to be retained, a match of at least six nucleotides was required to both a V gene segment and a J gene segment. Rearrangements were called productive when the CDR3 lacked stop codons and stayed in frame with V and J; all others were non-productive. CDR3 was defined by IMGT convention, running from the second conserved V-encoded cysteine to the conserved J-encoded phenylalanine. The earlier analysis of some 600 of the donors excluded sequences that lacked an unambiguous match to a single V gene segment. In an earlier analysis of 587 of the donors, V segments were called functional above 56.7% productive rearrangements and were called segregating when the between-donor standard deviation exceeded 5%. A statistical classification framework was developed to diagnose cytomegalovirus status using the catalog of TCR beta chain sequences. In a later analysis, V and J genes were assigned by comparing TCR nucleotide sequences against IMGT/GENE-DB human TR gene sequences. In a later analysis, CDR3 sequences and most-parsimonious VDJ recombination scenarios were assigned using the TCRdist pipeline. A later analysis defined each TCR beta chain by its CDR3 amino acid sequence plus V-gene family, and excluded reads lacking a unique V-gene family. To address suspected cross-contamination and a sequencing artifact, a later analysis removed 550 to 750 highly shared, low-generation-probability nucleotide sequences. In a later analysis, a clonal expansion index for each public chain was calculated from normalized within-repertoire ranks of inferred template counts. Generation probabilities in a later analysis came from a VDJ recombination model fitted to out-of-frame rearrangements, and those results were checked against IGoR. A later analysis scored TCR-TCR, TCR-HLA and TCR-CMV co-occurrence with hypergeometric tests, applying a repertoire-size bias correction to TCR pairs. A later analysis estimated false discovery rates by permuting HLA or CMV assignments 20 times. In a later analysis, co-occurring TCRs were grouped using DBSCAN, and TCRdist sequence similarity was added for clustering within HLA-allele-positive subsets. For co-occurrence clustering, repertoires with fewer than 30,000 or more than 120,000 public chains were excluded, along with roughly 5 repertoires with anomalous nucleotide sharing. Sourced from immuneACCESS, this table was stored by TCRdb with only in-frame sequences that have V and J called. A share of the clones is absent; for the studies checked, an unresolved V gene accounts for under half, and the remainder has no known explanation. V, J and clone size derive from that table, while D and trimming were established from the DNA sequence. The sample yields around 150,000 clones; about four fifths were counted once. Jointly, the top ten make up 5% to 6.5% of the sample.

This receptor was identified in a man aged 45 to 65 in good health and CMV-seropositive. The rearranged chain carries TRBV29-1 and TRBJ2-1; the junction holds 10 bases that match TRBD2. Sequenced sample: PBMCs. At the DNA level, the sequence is TGCAGCACTCGGACTAGCGGCCTCTCCTACAATGAGCAGTTCTTC. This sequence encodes CSTRTSGLSYNEQFF.